This TCR beta chain comes out of a study of vaccination effects on CD4 cells after COVID-19. This CDR3 spans 12 amino acids. Germline assignment: CDR1 SNHLY and CDR2 FYNNEI. The ends lost 11 bases at V and 2 bases at J; junction bases unmatched: 5. Prior to sequencing, the ViraFEST assay stimulated PBMC with viral peptide pools, which expanded the antigen-specific CD4+ T cells. Following culture for about ten days, CD4+ T cells were isolated. Participants completed two doses of the BNT162b2 or mRNA-1273 vaccine. This table comes from immunoSEQ multiplex PCR, and its TCRdb copy is limited to in-frame clones, with some not included. The top ten clones hold more than 0.9% of a sample with some 61,000 clones, roughly 79% of them seen once. Concerning this clone: Antigen: not known.

This TCR came from a human donor who received a COVID-19 vaccine. This chain uses TRBV2 with TRBJ1-2; 7 bases map to TRBD1. Here the sequenced sample was CD4+ T cells from PBMCs cultured with HCoV-OC43 spike peptides, taken after COVID-19 vaccination. The subset is: HCoV-OC43 spike overlapping peptide pool stimulation. The CDR3 DNA reads as TGTGCCGGAACGGGACAGAACTATGGCTACACCTTC. As protein: CAGTGQNYGYTF.